The present entry profiles one T cell receptor (beta chain) with its context. Its antigen is not known. This sample was included in a study of T cell responses to AZD1222 COVID-19 vaccine. Method: immunoSEQ multiplex PCR; TCRdb's copy keeps in-frame clones and lacks some. The sample records 120,000 to 150,000 clones, about 89% being singletons. General study results and limits: The reported proportion of spike-specific TCRs targeting unmutated variant regions was nearly half. Females outnumbered males among donors, who were mostly white British; clonal diversity was possibly underestimated. Along spike, vaccine-associated CD4 TCRs were found throughout, with dominance at 160-218 and 743-854.

The germline gives CDR1 SGHAT, CDR2 FQDESV (reference sequence). There are 11 residues in the CDR3. Trimming pared 5 bases from V and 5 bases from J, leaving 4 bases between. The origin of this receptor is an adult who received the AZD1222 COVID-19 vaccine. The starting material was peripheral blood, obtained 28 days after the second AZD1222 dose. This rearrangement joins TRBV11-1 to TRBJ2-1; no clear D. In nucleotides, the CDR3 is TGTGCCAGCAGCAGACACAATGAGCAGTTCTTC. Protein sequence: CASSRHNEQFF.